These T cell receptor beta chains were read from a single sample in a study of T-cell reconstitution after alpha-beta-depleted transplantation in children. TCRdb passed the PCR reads through MiXCR, listing each CDR3 protein once. The data hold 610,000 or so distinct CDR3 sequences, with 20% to 30% observed a single time. The sequenced sample was PBMCs, obtained before TCRalphabeta/CD19-depleted stem cell transplant. The receptors were sampled from a boy in the first two years of life with Wiskott-Aldrich syndrome, due to receive a stem cell transplant. CDR3s include the opening cysteine and the closing phenylalanine or tryptophan. Fields, in order: D gene, clone size, V gene, J gene, CDR3 DNA, CDR3 protein. D genes are given only for firm matches. Some rows have no size entry. The others give once, few or many, or a class for an expanded clone.

D gene: TRBD2; clone size: .; V gene: TRBV19; J gene: TRBJ2-1; CDR3 DNA: TGTGCCAGTAGTATGGGGCGGGAGCCACGGAATGAGCAGTTCTTC; CDR3 protein: CASSMGREPRNEQFF
D gene: TRBD2; clone size: few; V gene: TRBV10-2; J gene: TRBJ2-1; CDR3 DNA: TGCGCCAGCAGCGGGACTAGCGGAGACTACAATGAGCAGTTCTTC; CDR3 protein: CASSGTSGDYNEQFF
D gene: .; clone size: few; V gene: TRBV10-3; J gene: TRBJ2-7; CDR3 DNA: TGTGCCATCAGTGAAGGGACGGACAGAGTCTACGAGCAGTACTTC; CDR3 protein: CAISEGTDRVYEQYF
D gene: TRBD2; clone size: .; V gene: TRBV3-1; J gene: TRBJ2-7; CDR3 DNA: TGTGCCAGCAGCCAAGGTTTGGTAGCGGGGTCCTCCTACGAGCAGTACTTC; CDR3 protein: CASSQGLVAGSSYEQYF
D gene: TRBD2; clone size: .; V gene: TRBV5-1; J gene: TRBJ2-3; CDR3 DNA: TGCGCCAGCAGGCCCGGGACTAGTACTGATACGCAGTATTTT; CDR3 protein: CASRPGTSTDTQYF
D gene: .; clone size: .; V gene: TRBV6-1; J gene: TRBJ1-2; CDR3 DNA: TGTGCCAGCAAGGAACAGCGAAACTATGGCTACACCTTC; CDR3 protein: CASKEQRNYGYTF
D gene: TRBD2; clone size: .; V gene: TRBV19; J gene: TRBJ2-3; CDR3 DNA: TGTGCCAGTAGTATGTCTAGCGGGAGAACAGATACGCAGTATTTT; CDR3 protein: CASSMSSGRTDTQYF
D gene: TRBD1; clone size: few; V gene: TRBV29-1; J gene: TRBJ2-5; CDR3 DNA: TGCAGCGTTGGCAGGGGGACACAAGAGACCCAGTACTTC; CDR3 protein: CSVGRGTQETQYF
D gene: .; clone size: .; V gene: TRBV12-3/TRBV12-4; J gene: TRBJ2-1; CDR3 DNA: TGTGCCAGCAGTTTTGTACAGGTATACAATGAGCAGTTCTTC; CDR3 protein: CASSFVQVYNEQFF
D gene: .; clone size: few; V gene: TRBV5-1; J gene: TRBJ2-2; CDR3 DNA: TGCGCCAGCAGCACTGACGGCGCGAACACCGGGGAGCTGTTTTTT; CDR3 protein: CASSTDGANTGELFF
D gene: .; clone size: .; V gene: TRBV20-1; J gene: TRBJ2-5; CDR3 DNA: TGCAGTCTTCGCGGCCAAGGAGAGACCCAGTACTTC; CDR3 protein: CSLRGQGETQYF
D gene: .; clone size: .; V gene: TRBV24-1; J gene: TRBJ1-2; CDR3 DNA: TGTGCCACCAGTGACCGGAACAGGGAATCCGCCGGCTACACCTTC; CDR3 protein: CATSDRNRESAGYTF
D gene: TRBD1; clone size: .; V gene: TRBV20-1; J gene: TRBJ2-7; CDR3 DNA: TGCAGAGACATAAGGGGGCTTCCCTACGAGCAGTACTTC; CDR3 protein: CRDIRGLPYEQYF
D gene: .; clone size: .; V gene: TRBV29-1; J gene: TRBJ1-4; CDR3 DNA: TGCAGCGTTGGAGGACGCCTAAATCAAAAACTGTTTTTT; CDR3 protein: CSVGGRLNQKLFF
D gene: .; clone size: few; V gene: TRBV10-2; J gene: TRBJ1-3; CDR3 DNA: TGCGCCAGCAGTGACATGCTCGGAAACACCATATATTTT; CDR3 protein: CASSDMLGNTIYF
D gene: TRBD2; clone size: few; V gene: TRBV5-5; J gene: TRBJ2-3; CDR3 DNA: TGTGCCAGCAGCTTCGGGCTAGCGGGAGTAAGGGATACGCAGTATTTT; CDR3 protein: CASSFGLAGVRDTQYF
D gene: .; clone size: .; V gene: TRBV18; J gene: TRBJ1-5; CDR3 DNA: TGTGCCAGCTCGGCTACGGGCCAGCCCCAGCATTTT; CDR3 protein: CASSATGQPQHF
D gene: .; clone size: few; V gene: TRBV13; J gene: TRBJ1-5; CDR3 DNA: TGTGCCAGCAGCCGCGGGATCTTAGCGAATCAGCCCCAGCATTTT; CDR3 protein: CASSRGILANQPQHF
D gene: .; clone size: .; V gene: TRBV10-3; J gene: TRBJ2-2; CDR3 DNA: TGTGCCATCAGTGTGAAGGGTTTCGGTTACGGGGAGCTGTTTTTT; CDR3 protein: CAISVKGFGYGELFF
D gene: .; clone size: few; V gene: TRBV29-1; J gene: TRBJ2-3; CDR3 DNA: TGCAGCGTTGATGCAGGCGTGGATACGCAGTATTTT; CDR3 protein: CSVDAGVDTQYF
D gene: .; clone size: .; V gene: TRBV6-5; J gene: TRBJ2-5; CDR3 DNA: TGTGCCAGCAGTTACTCGATAACATACCAAGAGACCCAGTACTTC; CDR3 protein: CASSYSITYQETQYF
D gene: TRBD2; clone size: .; V gene: TRBV7-9; J gene: TRBJ2-1; CDR3 DNA: TGTGCCAGCAGCGAAGCGGGATATGAGCAGTTCTTC; CDR3 protein: CASSEAGYEQFF